The TCR beta chain under discussion was sequenced for a study of siplizumab effects on memory and regulatory T cells. Trimming removed 0 bases from V and 5 bases from J; junction bases left unmatched: 9. The CDR3 spans 17 residues. Germline V gene sequence: CDR1 ENHRY, CDR2 SYGVKD. Worth noting for this clone: Its antigen remains unidentified.

Whole-study results and caveats: Proliferating Tregs in siplizumab cultures were never verified as suppressive. It seemed that naive T cells were more diverse than memory cells and were major contributors to the alloresponse. The average Treg-derived proportion among mappable alloreactive CD4+ clones was around 65% with siplizumab versus more than 25% in controls. A naive or memory phenotype could not be assigned to roughly 75-96% of the proliferating CD4+ or CD8+ clones.

TCRdb's table, derived via immunoSEQ multiplex PCR, lists solely in-frame clones and lacks some. The sample lists more than 75,000 clones; around 95% were seen once. V and J are TRBV10-3 and TRBJ1-1; 10 bases are shared with TRBD1. What was sequenced was naive CD4+ T cells sorted from blood. This clonotype originated in a human donor in good health. The CDR3 sequence: CAISESWGQGTGTEAFF. The CDR3 DNA follows: TGTGCCATCAGTGAGTCGTGGGGACAGGGGACGGGAACTGAAGCTTTCTTT.